Shown below are 22 T cell receptor beta chains from a single sample sequenced in a study of neoadjuvant anti-PD-1 for oral cavity cancer. As for time point: after neoadjuvant nivolumab, at surgical resection. The method was immunoSEQ multiplex PCR; TCRdb's version includes in-frame clones alone and lacks a portion of them. The data hold some 9,500 clones, with 65% to 70% observed a single time. The source was PBMCs, collected after nivolumab (anti-PD-1) treatment. These receptors all come from a person aged 35-80 years with oral cavity squamous cell carcinoma.

The rearrangement joins TRBV12-5 to TRBJ1-3; D possibly corresponds to TRBD1 (6 bases). Per germline, CDR1 LGHNT and CDR2 FRNRAP. CDR3 length equals 17 residues. Trimming removed 6 bases from V and 0 bases from J, with 18 bases in between. CDR3 sequence reads: CASGPPDSSSSGNTIYF. The CDR3 bases are TGTGCTAGTGGCCCTCCGGACAGTTCCAGCTCTGGAAACACCATATATTTT.

CDR3 sequence: CSARDGGYTF. CDR3 coding DNA: TGCAGTGCTAGGGACGGCGGCTACACCTTC. The V call is TRBV20-1, the J call TRBJ1-2; D not certain. This CDR3 contains 10 residues. Trimming stripped 3 bases from V and 8 bases from J, with 7 bases between. Germline V lookup: CDR1 DFQATT, CDR2 SNEGSKA (reference sequence).

The gene calls are TRBV6-1 and TRBJ2-2; D may be TRBD1 (6 bases). This CDR3 comprises 15 residues. With 7 bases removed from V and 1 base from J, the gap between germline ends came to 13 bases. Germline assignment: CDR1 MNHNS and CDR2 SASEGT. The CDR3 region is CASTVDRMNTGELFF. DNA of the CDR3: TGTGCCAGCACTGTCGACAGGATGAACACCGGGGAGCTGTTTTTT.

The chain couples TRBV21-1 to TRBJ1-1. TRBV21-1 is annotated as a pseudogene. This CDR3 region has 14 residues. The CDR3 sequence is CASSPLDPRTEAFF. CDR3 nucleotide sequence: TGTGCCAGCAGCCCCCTGGACCCGAGAACTGAAGCTTTCTTT.

This clone has a single count. The V and J genes are TRBV6-4 and TRBJ1-3; perhaps TRBD1 as D (5 bases). Deletions cut 11 bases from V and 5 bases from J, with 16 bases between. CDR3 length: 13 amino acids. In germline, CDR1 is MRHNA, CDR2 SNTAGT. The CDR3 protein is CAGYGGTRNTIYF. The CDR3 bases are TGTGCCGGTTATGGCGGGACTCGAAACACCATATATTTT.

The J gene is TRBJ1-2, the V gene TRBV6-5; D is possibly TRBD1 (6 bases). Germline V gives CDR1 MNHEY, CDR2 SVGAGI. The CDR3 is 15 amino acids. Trimming cost V 0 bases and J 4 bases, with 12 bases left between them. Written as DNA, the CDR3 is TGTGCCAGCAGTTACTCGACCTCACAGGGCTATGGCTACACCTTC. It specifies CASSYSTSQGYGYTF.

J is TRBJ1-2 and V is TRBV7-8; no clear D. Trimming removed 5 bases from V and 0 bases from J, with 13 bases in between. This CDR3 region has 15 residues. Germline values: CDR1 SGHVS, CDR2 FQNEAQ. CDR3 sequence: CASSQPSWTNYGYTF. CDR3 sequence (DNA): TGTGCCAGCAGCCAGCCTTCTTGGACTAACTATGGCTACACCTTC.

The chain couples TRBV28 to TRBJ1-5, with TRBD1 as a possible D gene (5 bases). This CDR3 has 16 residues. Germline CDR1 MDHEN, CDR2 SYDVKM. V was shortened by 5 bases and J by 1 base, with 15 bases between the two germline ends. CDR3 DNA: TGTGCCAGCAGTCCCGCCGGGGCAGGGAGCAATCAGCCCCAGCATTTT. Translating gives CASSPAGAGSNQPQHF. The variable domain in full, with the rest retrieved from reference TRBV28 and TRBJ1-5, is DVKVTQSSRYLVKRTGEKVFLECVQDMDHENMFWYRQDPGLGLRLIYFSYDVKMKEKGDIPEGYSVSREKKERFSLILESASTNQTSMYLCASSPAGAGSNQPQHFGDGTRLSIL.

The V call is TRBV27, the J call TRBJ1-1; TRBD1 agrees at 8 bases. V shed 4 bases, J shed 7 bases, and the junction held 11 bases outside the gene matches. The CDR3 has 15 residues. CDR1 and CDR2 (germline): MNHEY, SMNVEV (reference sequence). CDR3 protein: CASSSFTGGTGEAFF. In DNA form, the CDR3 reads TGTGCCAGCAGTTCTTTCACAGGGGGGACGGGTGAAGCTTTCTTT.

This chain joins TRBV27 and TRBJ1-4, with TRBD1 identical over 9 bases. The CDR3 consists of 15 residues. V trimming: 1 base; J trimming: 5 bases; junction bases outside the gene matches: 2. CDR1 is MNHEY and CDR2 is SMNVEV in the germline V gene (reference sequence). CDR3 sequence (DNA): TGTGCCAGCAGTTTATGGGGGACAGGGAATGAAAAACTGTTTTTT. Amino acids: CASSLWGTGNEKLFF.

The chain recombines TRBV11-2 with TRBJ1-2; D ambiguous. The CDR3 runs to 14 residues. Trimming took 4 bases from V and 2 from J, leaving 11 bases between them. The germline V gene has CDR1 SGHAT and CDR2 FQNNGV. Here the CDR3 reads CASSSQNVNYGYTF. CDR3 nucleotide sequence: TGTGCCAGCAGCTCACAGAATGTAAACTATGGCTACACCTTC.

The J gene is TRBJ2-2, the V gene TRBV5-6, with D unresolved. From germline, CDR1 is SGHDT and CDR2 YYEEEE. This CDR3 spans 14 amino acids. Trimming removed 1 base from V and 1 base from J, with 5 bases in between. CDR3 in amino acids: CASSLLLNTGELFF. In DNA form, the CDR3 reads TGTGCCAGCAGCTTGTTGTTGAACACCGGGGAGCTGTTTTTT.

V is TRBV5-1 and J is TRBJ1-1; 7 bases are shared with TRBD1. The CDR3 contains 14 residues. Germline V lookup: CDR1 SGHRS, CDR2 YFSETQ. The J segment lost 1 base and the V segment lost 5 bases, leaving 5 bases of the junction unmatched. The CDR3 loop reads CASRHRQGNTEAFF. Here the CDR3 DNA reads TGCGCCAGCAGGCACAGACAGGGGAACACTGAAGCTTTCTTT.

The chain is built from TRBV7-6 and TRBJ2-7, with 8 bases matching TRBD2. Per the germline V gene, CDR1 is SGHVS and CDR2 is FNYEAQ. This CDR3 is built from 11 residues. V lost 7 bases to trimming and J lost 7 bases; unmatched junction nucleotides: 3. The CDR3 is CASTSGGEQYF. CDR3 nucleotides: TGTGCCAGCACCTCGGGGGGGGAGCAGTACTTC.

V gene TRBV25-1 combines with J gene TRBJ2-7; 7 bases map to TRBD1. V trimming: 3 bases; J trimming: 2 bases; junction bases outside the gene matches: 4. This CDR3 is 14 amino acids long. Germline CDR1 is MGHDK and CDR2 is SYGVNS. CDR3 coding DNA: TGTGCCAGCAGTGAGAGACAGGGACCCTACGAGCAGTACTTC. Translation: CASSERQGPYEQYF.

The chain links TRBV5-5 to TRBJ1-2; D gene uncertain. V lost 1 base and J lost 4, with 11 bases in between. Germline CDR1 is SGHKS and CDR2 is YYEKEE (reference sequence). The CDR3 runs to 14 residues. The CDR3 bases are TGTGCCAGCAGCTTGCCGACACACCTCTATGGCTACACCTTC. This encodes CASSLPTHLYGYTF.

This clone appeared a single time. This chain links TRBV2 with TRBJ1-4; D is perhaps TRBD1 (5 bases). The CDR3 sequence is 15 residues long. Trimming shortened V by 6 bases and J by 0 bases, and 11 bases separated the two germline ends. The germline V gene has CDR1 SNHLY and CDR2 FYNNEI. The CDR3 loop is CASSRGRPTNEKLFF. In nucleotides, the CDR3 is TGTGCCAGCAGCCGGGGCAGACCAACTAATGAAAAACTGTTTTTT.

The chain uses TRBV10-2 and TRBJ1-5; D is unclear. Deletions cut 3 bases from V and 4 bases from J, with 7 bases between. Germline V gene sequence: CDR1 WSHSY, CDR2 SAAADI. This CDR3 contains 13 residues. CDR3 DNA: TGCGCCAGCAGTGACCAGAGTAATCAGCCCCAGCATTTT. Translating it yields CASSDQSNQPQHF.

The rearrangement uses TRBV6-5 and TRBJ1-1; D is possibly TRBD1 (5 bases). Trimming took off 5 bases at V and 0 bases at J, with 13 bases between the two ends. CDR1 is MNHEY and CDR2 is SVGAGI in the germline V gene. This CDR3 spans 15 amino acids. CDR3 region: CASSQGGSMNTEAFF. The CDR3 DNA reads TGTGCCAGCAGTCAGGGTGGGAGCATGAACACTGAAGCTTTCTTT.

The count of this clone is one. CDR3 loop: CASSLAAGVTHEQYF. Here the CDR3 DNA reads TGTGCCAGCAGCTTAGCAGCGGGAGTTACCCACGAGCAGTACTTC. This sequence joins TRBV7-6 and TRBJ2-7; 8 bases match TRBD2. The length of the CDR3 is 15 residues. Looked up from germline, CDR1 is SGHVS and CDR2 is FNYEAQ. The V gene end was trimmed by 0 bases and the J gene end by 5 bases; junction bases not matched to a gene: 6.

This clone turned up a few times. This chain uses TRBV6-1 with TRBJ2-5; D is unresolved. The CDR3 spans 14 residues. Trimming removed 7 bases from V and 5 bases from J, with 17 bases in between. Germline V gene sequence: CDR1 MNHNS, CDR2 SASEGT. DNA of the CDR3: TGTGCCAGCACCGCAGATCCGGGTAGGGAGACCCAGTACTTC. Translated: CASTADPGRETQYF.

The chain uses TRBV9 and TRBJ2-3, with 9 bases aligning to TRBD2. V shed 3 bases and J 6 bases; nucleotides not matched to a gene: 11. The CDR3 covers 16 residues. Germline CDR1 is SGDLS and CDR2 is YYNGEE. The DNA for the CDR3 is TGTGCCAGCAGCGGACAAGCCGGGACTAGCTTCGATACGCAGTATTTT. It yields the protein CASSGQAGTSFDTQYF.